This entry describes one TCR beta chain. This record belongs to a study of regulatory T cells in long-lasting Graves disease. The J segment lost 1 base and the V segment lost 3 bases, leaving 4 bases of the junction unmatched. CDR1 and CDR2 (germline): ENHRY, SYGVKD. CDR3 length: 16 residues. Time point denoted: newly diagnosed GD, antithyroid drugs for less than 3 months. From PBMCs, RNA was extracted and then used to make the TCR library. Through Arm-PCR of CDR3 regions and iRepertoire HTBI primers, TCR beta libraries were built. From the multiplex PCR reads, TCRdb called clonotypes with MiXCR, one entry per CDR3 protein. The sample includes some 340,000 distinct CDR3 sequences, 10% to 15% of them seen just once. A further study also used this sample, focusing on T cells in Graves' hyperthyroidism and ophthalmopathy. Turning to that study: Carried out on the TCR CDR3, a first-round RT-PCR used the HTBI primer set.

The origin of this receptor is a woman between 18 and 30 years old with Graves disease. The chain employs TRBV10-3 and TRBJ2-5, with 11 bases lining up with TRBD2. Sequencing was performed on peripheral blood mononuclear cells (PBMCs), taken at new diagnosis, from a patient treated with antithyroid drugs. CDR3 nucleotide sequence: TGTGCCATCAGTGATCTAGCGGGGGGTACCCAAGAGACCCAGTACTTC. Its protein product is CAISDLAGGTQETQYF.